The 19 T cell receptor beta chains presented below share a single source sample, sequenced in a study of T cell repertoires in cytomegalovirus infection. Using its own MiXCR run on the reads, TCRdb lists one record per CDR3 protein. The sample lists about 310,000 distinct CDR3 sequences, about 9.2% occurring once. The specimen was PBMCs. Source of these receptors: a human donor in good health (CMV status not recorded). Some clones in this sample may be carry-over from other donors' samples.

This clonotype was counted a few times. CDR3 in DNA: TGTGCCAGCAGCGGACGAGCGGGGAGCTCCTACAATGAGCAGTTCTTC. Its translation is CASSGRAGSSYNEQFF. The J gene is TRBJ2-1, the V gene TRBV9; 7 nucleotides match TRBD2. The CDR3 extends over 16 amino acids. V gave up 3 bases and J gave up 0 bases; unmatched junction bases: 6. CDR1 SGDLS and CDR2 YYNGEE come from the germline V gene.

The chain links TRBV11-1 to TRBJ2-1, with TRBD1 as a possible D gene (5 bases). Trimming removed 5 bases at V and 8 bases at J, with 13 bases between. The CDR3 extends over 13 amino acids. Looked up from germline, CDR1 is SGHAT and CDR2 is FQDESV (reference sequence). CDR3 protein: CASSRAGSHEQFF. The CDR3 DNA follows: TGTGCCAGCAGCCGGGCAGGGTCACATGAGCAGTTCTTC.

The chain recombines TRBV5-1 with TRBJ1-2, with 10 bases lining up with TRBD1. The V gene end was trimmed by 2 bases and the J gene end by 6 bases; junction bases not matched to a gene: 7. Germline loops: CDR1 SGHRS, CDR2 YFSETQ. This CDR3 is built from 15 residues. The CDR3 sequence is CASSFPGTGVHGYTF. The CDR3, as DNA: TGCGCCAGCAGCTTTCCCGGGACAGGGGTACATGGCTACACCTTC.

There are many counts of this clonotype. The V and J genes are TRBV5-4 and TRBJ2-5; D possibly corresponds to TRBD1 (5 bases). V gave up 0 bases and J gave up 1 base, with 7 bases separating them. CDR3 length equals 14 residues. Per the germline V gene, CDR1 is SGHNT and CDR2 is YYREEE (reference sequence). The CDR3 DNA reads TGTGCCAGCAGCTTGGCAGGGCTCCAAGAGACCCAGTACTTC. Translation: CASSLAGLQETQYF.

This clonotype came up many times. V gene TRBV12-3 or TRBV12-4 combines with J gene TRBJ2-1; 9 bases align to TRBD1. CDR3 length: 15 amino acids. The junction had 4 bases not matched to a gene; V was cut back by 4 bases and J by 3 bases. The CDR3 DNA sequence: TGTGCCAGCAGTTCAACAGGGGGCCTCTACAATGAGCAGTTCTTC. It is translated as CASSSTGGLYNEQFF.

There are many counts of this clonotype. The V call is TRBV12-3 or TRBV12-4, the J call TRBJ2-7; TRBD1 is a possible D gene (5 bases). Trimming took 5 bases from V and 0 from J, leaving 8 bases between them. This CDR3 region has 13 residues. CDR3: CASSIDSSYEQYV. The CDR3 DNA sequence: TGTGCCAGCAGTATCGACAGCTCCTACGAGCAGTACGTC.

This clonotype was found many times. V is TRBV7-8 and J is TRBJ2-1; 15 nucleotides agree with TRBD2. The germline V gene has CDR1 SGHVS and CDR2 FQNEAQ. With V trimmed by 5 bases and J by 1 base, 9 bases remained unmatched. The CDR3 is 19 residues long. The CDR3 region is CASSITGLAGGVSYNEQFF. CDR3 nucleotide sequence: TGTGCCAGCAGCATAACGGGACTAGCGGGGGGCGTATCCTACAATGAGCAGTTCTTC.

This clonotype was seen many times. The chain couples TRBV4-1 to TRBJ2-7, with 7 bases that match TRBD2. V shed 0 bases and J 4 bases; nucleotides not matched to a gene: 6. From germline, CDR1 is MGHRA and CDR2 YSYEKL. The CDR3 is 15 amino acids. Here the CDR3 reads CASSQEARGGYEQYF. In nucleotides, the CDR3 is TGCGCCAGCAGCCAAGAGGCTCGCGGGGGATACGAGCAGTACTTC.

This clonotype has at least ten counts. The chain links TRBV4-3 to TRBJ1-6; 7 bases line up with TRBD1. Trimming cost V 0 bases and J 13 bases; bases outside gene matches: 9. The CDR3 has 15 residues. CDR1 LGHNA and CDR2 YSLEER come from the germline V gene. DNA of the CDR3: TGCGCCAGCAGCCAAGATCGGGACAGTTTGGGTCCCCTCCACTTT. It yields the protein CASSQDRDSLGPLHF.

This clonotype has ten or more counts. The chain has TRBV12-3 or TRBV12-4 and TRBJ2-1, with D unresolved. The germline V and J ends were trimmed by 2 bases and 9 bases, with 8 bases remaining between them. There are 12 residues in the CDR3. CDR3 residues: CASSLSLGEQFF. In DNA form, the CDR3 reads TGTGCCAGCAGTTTAAGTTTGGGTGAGCAGTTCTTC.

This chain connects TRBV29-1 to TRBJ1-2; the D is unclear. Germline loops: CDR1 SQVTM, CDR2 ANQGSEA. Trimming took 1 base from V and 6 from J, leaving 9 bases between them. This CDR3 comprises 12 residues. The CDR3 DNA sequence: TGCAGCGTTGAAGGTATGGAGGATGGCTACACCTTC. This translates into CSVEGMEDGYTF.

This clonotype showed up just a few times. The chain has TRBV20-1 and TRBJ2-7; 7 bases agree with TRBD1. V was pared by 1 base and J by 3 bases, with 12 bases of the junction left unmatched. Germline V lookup: CDR1 DFQATT, CDR2 SNEGSKA (reference sequence). CDR3 length: 16 amino acids. CDR3 sequence reads: CSARVGGQNPNYEQYF. CDR3 bases: TGCAGTGCTAGAGTAGGGGGACAGAACCCCAACTACGAGCAGTACTTC.

This clonotype showed up many times. The rearrangement joins TRBV7-9 to TRBJ1-2; D is possibly TRBD1 (6 bases). Germline values: CDR1 SEHNR, CDR2 FQNEAQ (reference sequence). This CDR3 has 12 amino acids. Trimming took 10 bases from V and 1 from J, leaving 10 bases between them. The CDR3: CATEGGNYGYTF. The CDR3 coding sequence is TGTGCCACGGAAGGGGGTAACTATGGCTACACCTTC.

This clonotype was detected ten times or more. The V call is TRBV29-1, the J call TRBJ2-2, with D tentatively TRBD1 or TRBD2 (6 bases each). Trimming took off 8 bases at V and 0 bases at J, with 13 bases between the two ends. The CDR3 is 14 amino acids. Germline V gene sequence: CDR1 SQVTM, CDR2 ANQGSEA. The CDR3 spells CSSDGGANTGELFF. In nucleotides, the CDR3 is TGCAGCTCCGACGGGGGCGCGAACACCGGGGAGCTGTTTTTT.

This clonotype was observed a few times. The chain combines TRBV7-3 with TRBJ1-2; D unresolved. Germline values: CDR1 SGHTA, CDR2 FQGTGA. Trimming pared 1 base from V and 5 bases from J, leaving 20 bases between. The CDR3 consists of 17 residues. This CDR3 reads CASSLIGGVQTPYGYTF. The CDR3 DNA reads as TGTGCCAGCAGCTTAATCGGCGGGGTACAAACACCTTATGGCTACACCTTC. Filled out from reference TRBV7-3 and TRBJ1-2, the complete variable domain reads GAGVSQTPSNKVTEKGKYVELRCDPISGHTALYWYRQSLGQGPEFLIYFQGTGAADDSGLPNDRFFAVRPEGSVSTLKIQRTERGDSAVYLCASSLIGGVQTPYGYTFGSGTRLTVV.

This clonotype was seen ten or more times. The J gene is TRBJ1-1, the V gene TRBV7-8; 7 nucleotides agree with TRBD1. This CDR3 spans 14 amino acids. The J segment lost 1 base and the V segment lost 9 bases, leaving 8 bases of the junction unmatched. The germline V gene encodes CDR1 SGHVS and CDR2 FQNEAQ. In DNA, the CDR3 is TGTGCCAGTTGCCCCGGGACAGCGAACACTGAAGCTTTCTTT. It translates to CASCPGTANTEAFF. Drawing the rest from reference TRBV7-8 and TRBJ1-1, the complete variable domain is GAGVSQSPRYKVAKRGQDVALRCDPISGHVSLFWYQQALGQGPEFLTYFQNEAQLDKSGLPSDRFFAERPEGSVSTLKIQRTQQEDSAVYLCASCPGTANTEAFFGQGTRLTVV.

The rearrangement uses TRBV12-3 or TRBV12-4 and TRBJ1-1; no clear D gene. CDR3 size: 16 residues. V lost 1 base and J lost 0, with 12 bases in between. CDR3 loop: CASSLDRRPMNTEAFF. The CDR3 DNA is TGTGCCAGCAGTTTAGACAGAAGGCCCATGAACACTGAAGCTTTCTTT.

In its sample, this clonotype was seen many times. This rearrangement joins TRBV29-1 to TRBJ1-1, with unresolved D. V lost 0 bases, J lost 5 bases, and 7 bases lay in between. The CDR3 covers 12 residues. Per germline, CDR1 SQVTM and CDR2 ANQGSEA. The CDR3: CSVEDLRTEAFF. The CDR3 DNA reads TGCAGCGTTGAAGACTTAAGGACTGAAGCTTTCTTT.

This clonotype appeared many times. J is TRBJ2-1 and V is TRBV7-2; TRBD2 aligns across 12 bases. After removal of 4 bases from V and 2 bases from J, the junction contained 6 bases not matched to a gene. Germline values: CDR1 SGHTA, CDR2 FQGNSA. The CDR3 covers 17 residues. The CDR3 loop is CASSSTSGGTTYNEQFF. In DNA form, the CDR3 reads TGTGCCAGCAGCTCGACTAGCGGGGGAACTACCTACAATGAGCAGTTCTTC. Based on the CDR3 plus reference TRBV7-2 and TRBJ2-1, the full variable domain is GAGVSQSPSNKVTEKGKDVELRCDPISGHTALYWYRQSLGQGLEFLIYFQGNSAPDKSGLPSDRFSAERTGGSVSTLTIQRTQQEDSAVYLCASSSTSGGTTYNEQFFGPGTRLTVL.